These 8 T cell receptor beta chains share one sample of origin, sequenced in a study of control samples from healthy donors and cancer patients (dated by TCRdb to about 2020). Libraries were constructed by the immunoSEQ multiplex PCR assay. TCRdb provides this immuneACCESS table in a form limited to in-frame rearrangements. Some clones are lacking; in checked studies, under half of them reflect an unresolved V gene, and why the rest are absent is not known. Here the sample has around 130,000 clones; 70% to 90% occur a single time. Less than 40% of the sample rests with the top ten. Material: blood. The receptors shown here come from a man aged 45-60 years in good health.

This chain joins TRBV10-3 and TRBJ1-6; tentatively, D is TRBD1 (5 bases). Germline V lookup: CDR1 ENHRY, CDR2 SYGVKD. Trimming left V 0 bases short and J 8 bases short, with 11 bases between. The CDR3 spans 15 residues. The chain's CDR3 is CAISESTMGDSPLHF. DNA for the CDR3: TGTGCCATCAGTGAGTCGACTATGGGGGATTCACCCCTCCACTTT.

This rearrangement joins TRBV9 to TRBJ2-3; possibly TRBD2 for D (6 bases). V lost 6 bases and J lost 1, with 12 bases in between. Germline V gene sequence: CDR1 SGDLS, CDR2 YYNGEE. The CDR3 runs 14 residues. CDR3 bases: TGTGCCAGCAACCCAGGGACTCGCACAGATACGCAGTATTTT. Amino acids: CASNPGTRTDTQYF.

The rearrangement joins TRBV9 to TRBJ1-2; the D gene is possibly TRBD1 (5 bases). The CDR3 spans 18 residues. V lost 3 bases and J 2 bases, leaving 23 bases between the germline ends. Per the germline V gene, CDR1 is SGDLS and CDR2 is YYNGEE. The CDR3 DNA sequence: TGTGCCAGCAGCGCCGGGGCTAGGGAGCTGTATCCAAACTATGGCTACACCTTC. Amino acids: CASSAGARELYPNYGYTF.

The chain has TRBV28 and TRBJ2-3; D gene unclear. The CDR3 consists of 14 residues. V lost 3 bases, J lost 0 bases, and 7 bases lay in between. Germline CDR1 is MDHEN and CDR2 is SYDVKM. Written as DNA, the CDR3 is TGTGCCAGCAGTTTTGCAGAGAGCACAGATACGCAGTATTTT. This translates into CASSFAESTDTQYF.

J is TRBJ2-7 and V is TRBV24-1, with unresolved D. Germline V lookup: CDR1 KGHDR, CDR2 SFDVKD. This CDR3 spans 14 amino acids. The V end lost 2 bases, the J end lost 2 bases, and 9 bases lay between the germline ends. The CDR3 is CATSDWGRPYEQYF. CDR3 DNA sequence: TGTGCCACCAGTGATTGGGGTCGGCCCTACGAGCAGTACTTC.

This chain uses TRBV27 with TRBJ2-7; D remains unclear. This CDR3 comprises 14 residues. V was shortened by 3 bases and J by 4 bases, with 13 bases between the two germline ends. In germline, CDR1 is MNHEY, CDR2 SMNVEV (reference sequence). As DNA, the CDR3 is TGTGCCAGCAGTTTCGTAGGGCAGGTGTACGAGCAGTACTTC. Translated, it gives CASSFVGQVYEQYF.

V is TRBV7-9 and J is TRBJ2-3, with D perhaps TRBD1 (7 bases). Trimming left V 3 bases short and J 0 bases short, with 13 bases between. The CDR3 has 16 residues. CDR1 is SEHNR and CDR2 is FQNEAQ in the germline V gene (reference sequence). CDR3 DNA: TGTGCCAGCAGCTTCCCACAGGGGACTAGCACAGATACGCAGTATTTT. Amino acids: CASSFPQGTSTDTQYF.

The chain employs TRBV20-1 and TRBJ1-1; no definite D call. CDR1 is DFQATT, CDR2 SNEGSKA, per germline (reference sequence). The CDR3 covers 11 residues. Trimming removed 3 bases from V and 3 bases from J, with 5 bases in between. The CDR3 DNA follows: TGCAGTGCTAGCCCTTACACTGAAGCTTTCTTT. Translated, it gives CSASPYTEAFF.